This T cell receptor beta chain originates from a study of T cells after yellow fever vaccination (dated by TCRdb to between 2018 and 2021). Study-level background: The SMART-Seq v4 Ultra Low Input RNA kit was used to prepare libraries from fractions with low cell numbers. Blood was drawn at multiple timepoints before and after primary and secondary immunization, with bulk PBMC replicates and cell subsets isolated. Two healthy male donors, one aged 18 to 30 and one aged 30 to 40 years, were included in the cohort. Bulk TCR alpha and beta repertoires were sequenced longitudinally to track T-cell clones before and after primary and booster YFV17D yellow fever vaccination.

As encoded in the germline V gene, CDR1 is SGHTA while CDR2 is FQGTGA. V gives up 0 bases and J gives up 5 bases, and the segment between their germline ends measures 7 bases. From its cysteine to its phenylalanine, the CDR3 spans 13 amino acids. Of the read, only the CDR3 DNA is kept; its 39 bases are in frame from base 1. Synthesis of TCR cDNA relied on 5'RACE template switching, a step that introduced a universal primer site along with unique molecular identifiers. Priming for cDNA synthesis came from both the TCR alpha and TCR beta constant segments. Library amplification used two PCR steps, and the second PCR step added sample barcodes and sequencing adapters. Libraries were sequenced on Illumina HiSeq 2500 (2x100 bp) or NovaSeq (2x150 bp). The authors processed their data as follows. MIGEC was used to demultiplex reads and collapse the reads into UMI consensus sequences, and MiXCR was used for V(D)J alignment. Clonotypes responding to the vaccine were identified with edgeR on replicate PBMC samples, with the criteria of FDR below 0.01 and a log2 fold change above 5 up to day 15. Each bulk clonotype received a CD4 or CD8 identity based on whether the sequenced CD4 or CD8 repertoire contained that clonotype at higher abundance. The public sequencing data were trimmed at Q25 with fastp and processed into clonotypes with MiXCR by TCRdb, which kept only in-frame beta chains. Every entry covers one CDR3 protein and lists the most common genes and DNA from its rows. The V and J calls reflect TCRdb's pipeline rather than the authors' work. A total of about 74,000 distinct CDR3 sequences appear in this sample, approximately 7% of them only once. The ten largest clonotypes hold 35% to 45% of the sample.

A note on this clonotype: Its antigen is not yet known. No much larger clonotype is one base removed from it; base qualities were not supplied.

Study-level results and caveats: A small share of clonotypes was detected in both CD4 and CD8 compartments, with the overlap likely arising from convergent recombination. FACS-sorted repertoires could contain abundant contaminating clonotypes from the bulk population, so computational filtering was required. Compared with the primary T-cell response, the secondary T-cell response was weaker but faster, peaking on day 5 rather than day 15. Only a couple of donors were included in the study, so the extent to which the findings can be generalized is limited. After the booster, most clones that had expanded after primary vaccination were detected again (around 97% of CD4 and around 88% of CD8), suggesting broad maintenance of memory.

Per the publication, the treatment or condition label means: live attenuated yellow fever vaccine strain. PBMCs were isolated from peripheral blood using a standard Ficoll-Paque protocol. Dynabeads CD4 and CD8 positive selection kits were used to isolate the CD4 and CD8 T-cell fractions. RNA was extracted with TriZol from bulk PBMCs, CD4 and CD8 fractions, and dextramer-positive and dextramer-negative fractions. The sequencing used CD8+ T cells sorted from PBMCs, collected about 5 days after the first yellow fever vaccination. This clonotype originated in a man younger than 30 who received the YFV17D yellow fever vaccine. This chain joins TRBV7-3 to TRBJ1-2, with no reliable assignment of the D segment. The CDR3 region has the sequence CASSLTGSYGYTF. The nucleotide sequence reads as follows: TGTGCCAGCAGCTTAACAGGTTCATATGGCTACACCTTC.